Following are 11 T cell receptor beta chains from one sample sequenced in a study of post-analysis software for immune sequencing data. Overall study findings and caveats: There were five or six TRBV segments more frequent in patients than controls, and TRBV5-6, TRBV5-1 and TRBV20-1 were among them.

Their antigens are not known. Each TCR beta cDNA library carried unique molecular identifiers. TCRdb reprocessed the PCR reads with MiXCR, giving one entry per CDR3 protein. The sample yields about 460,000 distinct CDR3 sequences, approximately 46% seen once. Specimen: blood. These receptors were taken from a girl aged 10 to 17 with multiple sclerosis.

This clonotype was counted a few times. The CDR3 region is CASSVTSVIEQFF. The CDR3 nucleotides read TGTGCCAGCAGCGTGACTAGCGTAATTGAGCAGTTCTTC. The chain carries TRBV7-2 and TRBJ2-1; TRBD2 matches 8 bases. Germline values: CDR1 SGHTA, CDR2 FQGNSA. Germline trimming cut 5 bases from V and 9 bases from J; bases unmatched to any gene: 6. The CDR3 sequence is 13 residues long.

This clonotype was seen a single time. The chain recombines TRBV7-9 with TRBJ2-5, with D possibly being TRBD1 (5 bases). Germline CDR1 is SEHNR and CDR2 is FQNEAQ (reference sequence). The CDR3 spans 17 residues. Trimming left V 8 bases short and J 3 bases short, with 25 bases between. The DNA for the CDR3 is TGTGCCAGCTCCCGGGCCCTAAAGGGGTGGACGGAAGAGACCCAGTACTTC. Its protein is CASSRALKGWTEETQYF.

V and J are TRBV28 and TRBJ2-7; D gene uncertain. The CDR3 extends over 14 amino acids. The ends were cut back, 9 bases at V and 3 bases at J, with 18 bases in the middle. Germline V gene lookup returns CDR1 MDHEN and CDR2 SYDVKM. CDR3 sequence reads: CASTYTAPIYEQYF. The CDR3 DNA follows: TGTGCCAGTACTTATACGGCCCCTATCTACGAGCAGTACTTC.

This chain connects TRBV6-6 to TRBJ1-2, with a possible D match to TRBD1 (6 bases). The CDR3 is made up of 14 amino acids. V was trimmed by 6 bases and J by 4 bases, leaving 15 bases between them. Germline lookup yields CDR1 MNHNY and CDR2 SVGAGI (reference sequence). The CDR3 loop reads CASSRGGRSYGYTF. CDR3 nucleotides: TGTGCCAGCAGCCGAGGGGGGCGCTCCTATGGCTACACCTTC.

The V call is TRBV7-2, the J call TRBJ2-4; maybe TRBD1 (6 bases). Trimming pared 2 bases from V and 5 bases from J, leaving 16 bases between. CDR1 and CDR2 from the germline V gene are SGHTA and FQGNSA. The CDR3 has 16 residues. The CDR3: CASSLTTGLGQNIQYF. CDR3 DNA: TGTGCCAGCAGCTTAACCACAGGGTTAGGACAAAACATTCAGTACTTC.

This chain links TRBV29-1 with TRBJ2-7, with 9 bases identical to TRBD1. The CDR3 sequence is 13 residues long. J lost 4 bases, V lost 7 bases, and 8 bases had no gene match. Germline CDR1 and CDR2: SQVTM and ANQGSEA. CDR3 loop: CSAEGQGMYEQYF. CDR3 sequence (DNA): TGCAGCGCAGAGGGACAGGGTATGTACGAGCAGTACTTC.

The rearrangement links TRBV15 to TRBJ1-4; perhaps TRBD1 as D (5 bases). This CDR3 spans 16 amino acids. V lost 3 bases, J lost 5 bases, and 16 bases lay in between. CDR1 and CDR2 from the germline V gene are LNHNV and YYDKDF (reference sequence). CDR3 sequence reads: CATSSGQQAGNEKLFF. Here the CDR3 DNA reads TGTGCCACCAGCAGTGGCCAACAGGCAGGGAATGAAAAACTGTTTTTT.

This chain links TRBV27 with TRBJ1-5; possible D gene TRBD1, 5 bases. Trimming shortened V by 2 bases and J by 4 bases, and 21 bases separated the two germline ends. This CDR3 is built from 18 residues. Germline lookup yields CDR1 MNHEY and CDR2 SMNVEV (reference sequence). CDR3: CASSLISDGAGPNQPQHF. In nucleotides, the CDR3 is TGTGCCAGCAGTTTAATATCAGACGGGGCAGGGCCGAATCAGCCCCAGCATTTT.

The gene calls are TRBV6-1 and TRBJ2-5; 14 positions agree with TRBD2. The CDR3 totals 17 residues. The V and J ends lost 6 bases and 2 bases, in that order; junction bases with no gene match: 8. The germline V gene encodes CDR1 MNHNS and CDR2 SASEGT. CDR3 sequence reads: CASRTGLAGEGQETQYF. The CDR3 nucleotides read TGTGCCAGCAGGACGGGACTAGCGGGAGAGGGTCAAGAGACCCAGTACTTC.

This chain's CDR3 is CASSSGPSGANVLTF. The CDR3 coding sequence is TGCGCCAGCAGCTCGGGTCCCTCTGGGGCCAACGTCCTGACTTTC. The V call is TRBV4-1, the J call TRBJ2-6; D gene unclear. Germline V gene data show CDR1 as MGHRA and CDR2 as YSYEKL. The CDR3 extends over 15 amino acids. Trimming pared 5 bases from V and 0 bases from J, leaving 8 bases between.

V usage is TRBV5-6 and J usage is TRBJ2-5; the D is unclear. Germline assignment: CDR1 SGHDT and CDR2 YYEEEE. CDR3 length: 12 residues. Trimming pared 0 bases from V and 11 bases from J, leaving 11 bases between. CDR3 loop: CASSLGSYGQYF. The CDR3 DNA reads TGTGCCAGCAGCTTGGGGTCCTACGGGCAGTACTTC.